Each of the 13 T cell receptor beta chains below was sequenced from the same sample in a study of cytomegalovirus exposure and HLA in healthy donors. Primers: 60 Vbeta forward and 13 Jbeta reverse. Clones were read by immunoSEQ multiplex PCR, and TCRdb kept only the in-frame ones, dropping some. Of about 120,000 clones listed, approximately 70% were seen once; the top ten hold approximately 9.4%. The sequenced sample was PBMCs. These receptors originate from a man between 25 and 39 years old in good health and CMV-seropositive.

This sequence joins TRBV6-1 and TRBJ1-5; the D gene is possibly TRBD1 (5 bases). V was cut by 5 bases and J by 5 bases, with 16 bases left in between. Germline values: CDR1 MNHNS, CDR2 SASEGT. The CDR3 extends over 15 amino acids. DNA for the CDR3: TGTGCCAGCAGTCTGCTGCCCCAGGGTGATCAGCCCCAGCATTTT. This sequence encodes CASSLLPQGDQPQHF.

The chain links TRBV29-1 to TRBJ1-2, with a weak D call TRBD1 (5 bases). Germline values: CDR1 SQVTM, CDR2 ANQGSEA. This CDR3 comprises 11 residues. With 5 bases removed from V and 4 bases from J, the gap between germline ends came to 8 bases. The CDR3 DNA is TGCAGCGTTTACGGGGGCTATGGCTACACCTTC. It codes for CSVYGGYGYTF.

The rearrangement joins TRBV10-3 to TRBJ2-7; tentatively, D is TRBD1 (5 bases). The CDR3 is made up of 17 amino acids. The germline V and J ends were trimmed by 0 bases and 4 bases, with 19 bases remaining between them. CDR1 and CDR2 (germline): ENHRY, SYGVKD. The CDR3 spells CAISESNVGNRLYEQYV. CDR3 sequence (DNA): TGTGCCATCAGTGAGTCAAATGTGGGAAACAGGCTATACGAGCAGTACGTC.

The chain uses TRBV5-6 and TRBJ2-5, with D possibly matching TRBD2 (5 bases). Trimming pared 0 bases from V and 7 bases from J, leaving 13 bases between. The germline gives CDR1 SGHDT, CDR2 YYEEEE. The CDR3 runs 14 residues. In DNA form, the CDR3 reads TGTGCCAGCAGCTTGGACCGGGGTCTGGGGACCCAGTACTTC. Protein: CASSLDRGLGTQYF.

V is TRBV7-9 and J is TRBJ2-3; D not resolved. Per germline, CDR1 SEHNR and CDR2 FQNEAQ (reference sequence). The V end lost 5 bases, the J end lost 0 bases, and 12 bases lay between the germline ends. This CDR3 has 15 residues. DNA for the CDR3: TGTGCCAGCAGCGCGCTGGCAGGCAGCACAGATACGCAGTATTTT. It codes for CASSALAGSTDTQYF.

This clone was recorded a few times. The genes are TRBV5-8 and TRBJ1-1, with D possibly matching TRBD1 (5 bases). This CDR3 is 13 amino acids long. Germline CDR1 SGHTS, CDR2 YDEGEE. V lost 0 bases and J 10 bases, leaving 13 bases between the germline ends. CDR3 in amino acids: CASSLEGPPTAFF. The CDR3 coding sequence is TGTGCCAGCAGCTTGGAGGGGCCCCCTACAGCTTTCTTT. The complete variable domain, with remaining parts taken from reference TRBV5-8 and TRBJ1-1, reads EAGVTQSPTHLIKTRGQQATLRCSPISGHTSVYWYQQALGLGLQFLLWYDEGEERNRGNFPPRFSGRQFPNYSSELNVNALELEDSALYLCASSLEGPPTAFFGQGTRLTVV.

The chain has TRBV6-1 and TRBJ2-7; 7 nucleotides align to TRBD2. Per the germline V gene, CDR1 is MNHNS and CDR2 is SASEGT. Losses at the gene ends were 10 bases for V and 4 bases for J; bases not matched to a gene: 16. The CDR3 loop spans 15 amino acids. The CDR3 DNA sequence: TGTGCCACCAAGGCCAAGCGGGGATCCGGTTACGAGCAGTACGTC. It encodes CATKAKRGSGYEQYV.

This sequence joins TRBV6-1 and TRBJ2-5; the match to TRBD1 covers 7 bases. The germline gives CDR1 MNHNS, CDR2 SASEGT. Trimming took 3 bases from V and 5 from J; bases not matched to a gene: 15. The CDR3 is 17 residues long. The CDR3 here is CASSEGHIGGGWETQYF. CDR3 in DNA: TGTGCCAGCAGTGAGGGCCACATAGGGGGCGGATGGGAGACCCAGTACTTC.

The chain combines TRBV6-1 with TRBJ1-3; D gene unclear. Germline V gives CDR1 MNHNS, CDR2 SASEGT. The V end lost 1 base, the J end lost 0 bases, and 7 bases lay between the germline ends. This CDR3 region has 15 residues. The CDR3 DNA reads TGTGCCAGCAGTGAAGGACTAGGCTCTGGAAACACCATATATTTT. This translates into CASSEGLGSGNTIYF.

There are a few counts of this clone. This chain's CDR3 is CASSSRRRVGTGELFF. The DNA of the CDR3 is TGTGCCAGCAGTTCTCGGCGGAGGGTGGGCACCGGGGAGCTGTTTTTT. The V and J genes are TRBV27 and TRBJ2-2, with D perhaps TRBD2 (6 bases). V was pared by 4 bases and J by 4 bases, with 16 bases between. There are 16 residues in the CDR3. CDR1 MNHEY and CDR2 SMNVEV come from the germline V gene (reference sequence).

The rearrangement joins TRBV4-1 to TRBJ2-3, with D uncertain. Germline V lookup: CDR1 MGHRA, CDR2 YSYEKL. Trimming left V 3 bases short and J 0 bases short, with 4 bases between. CDR3 size: 13 residues. The CDR3 sequence: CASSHRSTDTQYF. CDR3 DNA: TGCGCCAGCAGCCACCGTAGCACAGATACGCAGTATTTT.

In DNA, the CDR3 is TGTGCCAGCAGCGTGGGACAGGGCTTGAACACTGAAGCTTTCTTT. Residues: CASSVGQGLNTEAFF. The rearrangement uses TRBV9 and TRBJ1-1; 9 bases agree with TRBD1. Germline assignment: CDR1 SGDLS and CDR2 YYNGEE. The CDR3 runs 15 residues. V shed 2 bases, J shed 0 bases, and the junction held 2 bases outside the gene matches.

The genes are TRBV5-1 and TRBJ1-2, with 8 bases fitting TRBD1. V trimming: 3 bases; J trimming: 0 bases; junction bases outside the gene matches: 16. CDR3 length: 19 residues. Germline V gene sequence: CDR1 SGHRS, CDR2 YFSETQ. Here the CDR3 DNA reads TGCGCCAGCAGCTCGAGACGGCCGGGACAGGCTATATCTAACTATGGCTACACCTTC. Its protein is CASSSRRPGQAISNYGYTF. The full variable domain, rest sourced from reference TRBV5-1 and TRBJ1-2, is KAGVTQTPRYLIKTRGQQVTLSCSPISGHRSVSWYQQTPGQGLQFLFEYFSETQRNKGNFPGRFSGRQFSNSRSEMNVSTLELGDSALYLCASSSRRPGQAISNYGYTFGSGTRLTVV.